This T cell receptor beta chain was recovered during a study of shared clonotypes between healthy human individuals (dated by TCRdb to 2018 to 2020). Regarding the complete study: The cohort comprised a couple of women and a few men aged 18 to 49 years. To estimate repertoire size and how much clonotype sharing occurs between individuals, the study deeply sequenced the blood TCR repertoires of roughly 5 healthy adults. For each donor, CD4 naive and CD4 memory were each run on three plates, CD8 naive on two plates, and CD8 memory on one plate. Leukapheresis yielded between about 0.94 and 8.9 billion PBMCs per donor. To increase sequencing depth and limit assay-specific biases, different laboratories used diverse techniques to prepare libraries and sequence TCR repertoires. Study-level results and caveats: The small number of donors limited the genetic and exposure-history diversity represented. Pairwise subsampling led to the expectation that sequencing depth would affect the degree of clonotype sharing among donors. Clonotypes shared by all four sorted-subset donors showed higher generation probabilities than non-shared clonotypes. Roughly 5.2% of naive CD4, 3.5% of naive CD8, roughly 2.4% of memory CD4, and 0.35% to 0.4% of memory CD8 clonotypes were shared across several donors. Estimated clonotype richness was generally larger for naive than for memory subsets. Sampling was limited to blood, and TCR repertoires in tissue likely differ from TCR repertoires in blood. Incomplete sequencing was indicated by rarefaction of sorted-subset datasets, despite the large sequencing depth.

Using the deep immunoSEQ assay, TCR CDR3 regions were amplified from genomic DNA by multiplex PCR. Extracted genomic DNA from each cell subset was spread evenly across all wells of several immunoSEQ 96-well plates, with each plate serving as a replicate. For sorted subsets, each replicate PCR was loaded with roughly 0.2 ug genomic DNA, equivalent to 30,000 or so T cell genomes. The purified libraries were quantified using a Qubit 3.0 fluorometer, sized with a Bioanalyzer 2100, and then quantified again using the KAPA Library Quantification kit. Each immunoSEQ 96-well plate was sequenced on its own single-read 150-cycle Illumina NextSeq 550 flow cell. The authors' analysis ran thus. The immunoSEQ output contained only junctional sequences without quality scores, so filtering could not match that applied to full-length reads. Sequences were annotated with PyIR, a Python wrapper for IgBLAST v1.9, using IMGT germline references to assign V/J genes and CDR3. Reads were removed for weak V/J assignments (E-value above 1e-6), missing CDR3, stop codons, out-of-frame junctions, or ambiguous translated residues. A V3J clonotype was defined by an identical inferred V gene, J gene, and CDR3 amino acid sequence. To compute the percentage overlap between repertoires, the number of shared unique clonotypes was divided by the size of the smaller repertoire. Richness of each repertoire was evaluated using RTK rarefaction, the Chao1 estimator, and Recon v2.1 estimates of unobserved clonotypes. OLGA was used to compute generation probabilities for all TCRbeta clonotypes that the gDNA method yielded from four donors. TCRdb mirrors the immuneACCESS table, restricted to in-frame sequences. Some clones are absent from its copies; in checked studies, under half trace to an unresolved V gene, and the reason for the others is unknown. For V, J and clone size, that table is used; D and trimming come from the DNA. In this sample the table shows about a million clones, roughly 80% of which occur a single time. The ten top clones hold around 1.5% of the sample.

Remarks on this clone: There is no known antigen for this receptor. The record has no base qualities; no much larger clone is one base away.

V lost 0 bases and J lost 0 bases, and the count of bases not matched to a germline gene is 1. The CDR1 and CDR2 encoded by the germline V gene (reference sequence) are SGHNT and YYREEE. The CDR3 numbers 15 residues from cysteine through phenylalanine. Just the 45-base CDR3 DNA is kept, in frame starting at base 1. Donors were healthy HIV-negative adults with no recently reported acute infections or vaccinations. Only Caucasian adults living in Nashville, Tennessee, USA were represented among the donors. CD4+ T cells were enriched through magnetic negative selection, after which naive cells were positively selected on CD45RA and the remaining negative fraction served as the memory subset. Blood was collected by leukapheresis, and PBMCs were isolated by Ficoll-Histopaque density gradient centrifugation and then cryopreserved in liquid nitrogen vapor phase. Analytical flow cytometry was used to check the purity and quantity of each magnetically sorted T cell population. From each sorted fraction, genomic DNA was isolated and quantified by UV absorbance on a Nanodrop 2000c.

The sequenced sample consisted of memory CD4+ T cells sorted from blood. The label giving this sample's cell subset or site can be read as: CD45RA-negative fraction. This sequence was found in a man between 18 and 35 years old in good health. The sequence joins TRBV5-4 to TRBJ2-3, and TRBD1 matches 7 of the central bases. The nucleotide sequence is TGTGCCAGCAGCTTGGAGGGGGCAAGCACAGATACGCAGTATTTT. It translates as CASSLEGASTDTQYF.